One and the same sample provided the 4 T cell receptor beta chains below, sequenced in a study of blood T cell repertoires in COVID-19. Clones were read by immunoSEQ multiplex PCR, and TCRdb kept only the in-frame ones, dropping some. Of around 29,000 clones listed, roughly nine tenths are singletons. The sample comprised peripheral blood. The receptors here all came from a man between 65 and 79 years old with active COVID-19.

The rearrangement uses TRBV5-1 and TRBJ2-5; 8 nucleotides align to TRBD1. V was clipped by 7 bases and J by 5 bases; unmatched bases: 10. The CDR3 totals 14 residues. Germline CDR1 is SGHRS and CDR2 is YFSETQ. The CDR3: CASRKDRGDETQYF. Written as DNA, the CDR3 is TGCGCCAGCCGAAAAGACAGGGGAGACGAGACCCAGTACTTC.

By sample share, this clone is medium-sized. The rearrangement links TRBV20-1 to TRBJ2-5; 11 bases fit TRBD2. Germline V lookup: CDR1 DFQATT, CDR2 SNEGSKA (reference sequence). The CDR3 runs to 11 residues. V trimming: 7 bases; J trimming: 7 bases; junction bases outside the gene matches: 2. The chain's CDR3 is CSVGTSGTQYF. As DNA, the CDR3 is TGCAGTGTCGGGACTAGCGGGACCCAGTACTTC.

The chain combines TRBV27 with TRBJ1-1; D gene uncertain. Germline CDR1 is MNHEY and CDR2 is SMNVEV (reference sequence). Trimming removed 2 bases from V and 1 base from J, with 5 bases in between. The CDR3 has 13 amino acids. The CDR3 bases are TGTGCCAGCAGTTTACGAGGGAACACTGAAGCTTTCTTT. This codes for CASSLRGNTEAFF.

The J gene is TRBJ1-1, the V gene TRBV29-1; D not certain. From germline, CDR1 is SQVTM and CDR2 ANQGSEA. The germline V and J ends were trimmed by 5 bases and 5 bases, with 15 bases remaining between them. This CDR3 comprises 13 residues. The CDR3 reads CSVREGVLTEAFF. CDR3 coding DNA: TGCAGCGTTAGAGAGGGAGTTCTTACTGAAGCTTTCTTT.